One and the same sample provided the 28 T cell receptor beta chains below, sequenced in a study of CD8+ T cells in alopecia areata. Reverse transcribed after extraction, RNA yielded cDNA as the sequencing template. Assay: immunoSEQ multiplex PCR; the TCRdb copy retains only in-frame clones and omits some. Here the sample spans over 150,000 clones, 59% being singletons. The starting material was CD4+ T cells sorted from blood, obtained at week 0. Receptor source: a human donor with alopecia areata.

The chain employs TRBV11-2 and TRBJ2-5, with 8 bases that match TRBD1. V trimming: 5 bases; J trimming: 5 bases; junction bases outside the gene matches: 7. Germline assignment: CDR1 SGHAT and CDR2 FQNNGV. The CDR3 consists of 14 residues. DNA for the CDR3: TGTGCCAGCAGCACCCGGACAGGGAGGGAGACCCAGTACTTC. Protein sequence: CASSTRTGRETQYF.

The chain joins TRBV29-1 to TRBJ1-2; D is unresolved. In germline, CDR1 is SQVTM, CDR2 ANQGSEA. The CDR3 loop spans 11 amino acids. Deletions cut 6 bases from V and 1 base from J, with 6 bases between. DNA of the CDR3: TGCAGCGTCCACTATAACTATGGCTACACCTTC. Translated: CSVHYNYGYTF.

The chain recombines TRBV5-1 with TRBJ1-6; no definite D call. V dropped 0 bases and J dropped 6 bases, with 7 bases sitting between them. Germline CDR1 is SGHRS and CDR2 is YFSETQ. The CDR3 has 14 amino acids. The CDR3: CASSLGQTNSPLHF. The DNA for the CDR3 is TGCGCCAGCAGCTTGGGCCAGACTAATTCACCCCTCCACTTT.

This clone was seen a few times. The CDR3 here is CSVGARGNYRSGANVLTF. The CDR3 coding sequence is TGCAGCGTGGGGGCCCGGGGAAATTATAGATCTGGGGCCAACGTCCTGACTTTC. The chain joins TRBV29-1 to TRBJ2-6; D is possibly TRBD1 (6 bases). The CDR3 covers 18 residues. The germline gives CDR1 SQVTM, CDR2 ANQGSEA. Trimming left V 6 bases short and J 1 base short, with 22 bases between.

This chain links TRBV29-1 with TRBJ2-1; the D gene is possibly TRBD2 (5 bases). Germline CDR1 is SQVTM and CDR2 is ANQGSEA. The CDR3 runs to 12 residues. V gave up 6 bases and J gave up 8 bases, with 14 bases separating them. This CDR3 is CSVAYRGDEQFF. For the CDR3, the DNA is TGCAGCGTGGCGTATCGGGGTGATGAGCAGTTCTTC.

The chain joins TRBV13 to TRBJ2-7; 10 nucleotides line up with TRBD1. Unmatched junction bases numbered 4, after V lost 2 bases and J lost 3 bases. CDR1 is PRHDT, CDR2 FYEKMQ, per germline (reference sequence). CDR3 length: 15 amino acids. The CDR3 loop is CASSLLRTGGYEQYF. CDR3 DNA sequence: TGTGCCAGCAGCTTACTCCGGACAGGGGGCTACGAGCAGTACTTC.

The chain recombines TRBV6-6 with TRBJ2-6; tentatively, D is TRBD1 (6 bases). CDR3 length equals 15 residues. CDR1 MNHNY and CDR2 SVGAGI come from the germline V gene (reference sequence). The V gene lost 10 bases and the J gene lost 1 base, with 14 bases spanning the gap. This CDR3 is CATIEDRSGANVLTF. Here the CDR3 DNA reads TGTGCCACGATTGAGGACAGATCTGGGGCCAACGTCCTGACTTTC.

The V call is TRBV28, the J call TRBJ2-5, with unresolved D. In germline, CDR1 is MDHEN, CDR2 SYDVKM. V gave up 8 bases and J gave up 0 bases, with 10 bases separating them. The CDR3 spans 13 residues. CDR3 region: CASSNTYQETQYF. The CDR3 DNA is TGTGCCAGCTCTAACACGTACCAAGAGACCCAGTACTTC.

V usage is TRBV19 and J usage is TRBJ1-6, with TRBD1 matching 7 bases. The length of the CDR3 is 15 residues. Germline trimming cut 3 bases from V and 10 bases from J; bases unmatched to any gene: 9. Germline V gene lookup returns CDR1 LNHDA and CDR2 SQIVND (reference sequence). CDR3 region: CASSIDRVGVSPLHF. In nucleotides, the CDR3 is TGTGCCAGTAGTATTGACAGGGTGGGTGTCTCACCCCTCCACTTT.

This clone was counted a single time. The J gene is TRBJ2-5, the V gene TRBV4-1, with no clear D. The CDR3 has 13 amino acids. V lost 3 bases to trimming and J lost 5 bases, with 10 bases between them. Germline V gives CDR1 MGHRA, CDR2 YSYEKL. The CDR3 reads CASSHPVKETQYF. In DNA form, the CDR3 reads TGCGCCAGCAGCCATCCTGTAAAGGAGACCCAGTACTTC.

The chain carries TRBV7-9 and TRBJ1-2, with no clear D. CDR1 is SEHNR, CDR2 FQNEAQ, per germline (reference sequence). This CDR3 is built from 13 residues. Deletions cut 6 bases from V and 8 bases from J, with 16 bases between. CDR3 loop: CASSRAEAAGYTF. CDR3 DNA: TGTGCCAGCAGTCGGGCGGAGGCCGCCGGCTACACCTTC. The full variable domain, completed using reference TRBV7-9 and TRBJ1-2, is DTGVSQNPRHKITKRGQNVTFRCDPISEHNRLYWYRQTLGQGPEFLTYFQNEAQLEKSRLLSDRFSAERPKGSFSTLEIQRTEQGDSAMYLCASSRAEAAGYTFGSGTRLTVV.

The genes are TRBV29-1 and TRBJ1-1; unclear D gene. V gave up 2 bases and J gave up 4 bases, with 17 bases separating them. From germline, CDR1 is SQVTM and CDR2 ANQGSEA. This CDR3 has 15 residues. CDR3 in DNA: TGCAGCGTTGAATTCTTGGGCCGGGCGGGCACTGAAGCTTTCTTT. Translation gives CSVEFLGRAGTEAFF.

The chain recombines TRBV4-1 with TRBJ2-2; no clear D gene. V shed 4 bases and J shed 0 bases, with 6 bases lying between them. Germline V gene lookup returns CDR1 MGHRA and CDR2 YSYEKL. The CDR3 totals 14 residues. The CDR3 nucleotides read TGCGCCAGCAGCCGAGAACCGAACACCGGGGAGCTGTTTTTT. Encoded protein: CASSREPNTGELFF.

Written as DNA, the CDR3 is TGTGCCAGCAGTTTAGAGGGGAACGAGCAGTACTTC. This translates into CASSLEGNEQYF. The chain employs TRBV27 and TRBJ2-7; D possibly matches TRBD1 or TRBD2 (5 bases each). V lost 2 bases, J lost 5 bases, and 7 bases lay in between. Germline lookup yields CDR1 MNHEY and CDR2 SMNVEV (reference sequence). This CDR3 has 12 amino acids.

This sequence joins TRBV25-1 and TRBJ2-5; D remains unclear. Trimming pared 3 bases from V and 3 bases from J, leaving 11 bases between. CDR1 and CDR2 (germline): MGHDK, SYGVNS. The CDR3 sequence is 14 residues long. The CDR3 nucleotides are TGTGCCAGCAGTGACGACTCCAGTAAAGAGACCCAGTACTTC. Protein product: CASSDDSSKETQYF.

The chain joins TRBV6-5 to TRBJ1-6; TRBD1 might be the D (6 bases). This CDR3 spans 16 amino acids. V was shortened by 0 bases and J by 9 bases, with 15 bases between the two germline ends. Per the germline V gene, CDR1 is MNHEY and CDR2 is SVGAGI. CDR3 sequence (DNA): TGTGCCAGCAGTTACTCGTTTTCCGGGGGCAGTTCACCCCTCCACTTT. Its translation is CASSYSFSGGSSPLHF.

Concerning this clone: The sample carries other DNA sequences with the same CDR3. The rearrangement uses TRBV29-1 and TRBJ1-1; D remains ambiguous. Germline V lookup: CDR1 SQVTM, CDR2 ANQGSEA. CDR3 size: 13 residues. Trimming stripped 4 bases from V and 2 bases from J, with 11 bases between. The CDR3 loop reads CSVAVTANTEAFF. The DNA of the CDR3 is TGCAGCGTTGCTGTAACAGCCAACACTGAAGCTTTCTTT.

This chain uses TRBV7-2 with TRBJ2-2; 7 bases are shared with TRBD1. The CDR3 has 16 amino acids. With 4 bases clipped from V and 0 bases from J, the junction kept 5 bases outside the gene matches. The germline CDR1 and CDR2 sequences are SGHTA and FQGNSA. This chain's CDR3 is CASSSRTGANTGELFF. For the CDR3, the DNA is TGTGCCAGCAGCTCCCGGACAGGAGCGAACACCGGGGAGCTGTTTTTT.

To note about this clone: This sequence may be a read error, since a much larger clone differs from it by one base. CDR3 in amino acids: CSVRTGNGVTYYEQFF. CDR3 DNA sequence: TGCAGCGTCCGGACAGGGAACGGGGTGACATACTACGAGCAGTTCTTC. The rearrangement joins TRBV29-1 to TRBJ2-1; 8 nucleotides match TRBD1. Germline CDR1 is SQVTM and CDR2 is ANQGSEA. The CDR3 contains 16 residues. Trimming at V came to 6 bases and at J to 10 bases, leaving 20 bases not matched to a gene.

This rearrangement joins TRBV30 to TRBJ1-1, with unresolved D. The V end lost 3 bases, the J end lost 1 base, and 9 bases lay between the germline ends. This CDR3 contains 13 residues. Germline V gene data show CDR1 as GTSNPN and CDR2 as SVGIG (reference sequence). The CDR3 sequence: CAWRIGPNTEAFF. The CDR3 region has the DNA TGTGCCTGGAGGATAGGTCCGAACACTGAAGCTTTCTTT.

As concerns this clone: Other DNA sequences in this specimen translate into the identical CDR3. V usage is TRBV30 and J usage is TRBJ1-5, with D hard to call. The CDR3 is 13 residues long. Germline CDR1 reads GTSNPN; CDR2 reads SVGIG (reference sequence). V was clipped by 0 bases and J by 4 bases, with 7 bases between them. The CDR3 protein is CAWSVRGNQPQHF. CDR3 sequence (DNA): TGTGCCTGGAGTGTACGAGGGAATCAGCCCCAGCATTTT. Based on the CDR3 plus reference TRBV30 and TRBJ1-5, the full variable domain is SQTIHQWPATLVQPVGSPLSLECTVEGTSNPNLYWYRQAAGRGLQLLFYSVGIGQISSEVPQNLSASRPQDRQFILSSKKLLLSDSGFYLCAWSVRGNQPQHFGDGTRLSIL.

The chain employs TRBV30 and TRBJ2-5, with TRBD2 matching 8 bases. V shed 0 bases and J 7 bases; nucleotides not matched to a gene: 10. This CDR3 spans 15 amino acids. Germline V gene lookup returns CDR1 GTSNPN and CDR2 SVGIG (reference sequence). This chain's CDR3 is CAWSVDLTGGVTQYF. The DNA for the CDR3 is TGTGCCTGGAGTGTAGACCTGACCGGGGGGGTGACCCAGTACTTC.

V and J are TRBV7-9 and TRBJ1-1; D unclear. The CDR3 spans 15 residues. Germline-derived CDR1 and CDR2 are SEHNR and FQNEAQ (reference sequence). V dropped 3 bases and J dropped 0 bases, with 11 bases sitting between them. The CDR3 region is CASSFWVGMNTEAFF. The CDR3 nucleotides are TGTGCCAGCAGCTTTTGGGTTGGGATGAACACTGAAGCTTTCTTT. The variable domain in full, with the rest retrieved from reference TRBV7-9 and TRBJ1-1, is DTGVSQNPRHKITKRGQNVTFRCDPISEHNRLYWYRQTLGQGPEFLTYFQNEAQLEKSRLLSDRFSAERPKGSFSTLEIQRTEQGDSAMYLCASSFWVGMNTEAFFGQGTRLTVV.

The chain recombines TRBV5-1 with TRBJ2-1; tentatively, D is TRBD1 (6 bases). Trimming cost V 6 bases and J 5 bases, with 15 bases left between them. This CDR3 has 14 amino acids. Per germline, CDR1 SGHRS and CDR2 YFSETQ. The CDR3 DNA sequence: TGCGCCAGCACCCGGATCCAGGGGAACAATGAGCAGTTCTTC. Its translation is CASTRIQGNNEQFF.

A few counts support this clone. As DNA, the CDR3 is TGTGCCAGCAGCCCACAGGGCCCCCGCAACGTCCTGACTTTC. This sequence encodes CASSPQGPRNVLTF. The chain recombines TRBV6-5 with TRBJ2-6; D might be TRBD1 (6 bases). Looked up from germline, CDR1 is MNHEY and CDR2 is SVGAGI. This CDR3 is 14 amino acids long. The V end was cut by 6 bases, the J end by 9 bases, with 15 bases between.

V and J are TRBV7-8 and TRBJ2-5, with D perhaps TRBD1 (6 bases). Gene TRBJ2-7 matches the end of the DNA better, so the J call may be wrong. This CDR3 has 15 amino acids. The germline gives CDR1 SGHVS, CDR2 FQNEAQ. The CDR3, as DNA: TGTGCCAGCAGCTTAAGCGGACAGCTGACCTACGAGCAGTACTTC. Its translation is CASSLSGQLTYEQYF.

This clone was recorded a few times. The rearrangement joins TRBV29-1 to TRBJ2-6; TRBD1 agrees at 9 bases. CDR1 SQVTM and CDR2 ANQGSEA come from the germline V gene. The CDR3 spans 17 residues. V lost 6 bases and J lost 1; bases outside the gene matches: 10. The CDR3 spells CSVETGTGFSGANVLTF. The CDR3 DNA reads as TGCAGCGTGGAAACCGGGACAGGGTTTTCTGGGGCCAACGTCCTGACTTTC.

In this sample, this clone turned up a few times. The chain is built from TRBV15 and TRBJ2-6; the match to TRBD2 covers 7 bases. The CDR3 contains 16 residues. The V gene end was trimmed by 8 bases and the J gene end by 0 bases; junction bases not matched to a gene: 7. Germline V gene sequence: CDR1 LNHNV, CDR2 YYDKDF (reference sequence). In nucleotides, the CDR3 is TGTGCCACCCGGCTAGCGGTGGACTCTGGGGCCAACGTCCTGACTTTC. It translates to CATRLAVDSGANVLTF.